This TCR beta chain is drawn from a study of shared clonotypes between healthy human individuals. Some clones are missing from TCRdb's copy, which holds only in-frame ones; the method was immunoSEQ multiplex PCR. The table lists 2 million to 3 million clones, 90% to 95% of them singletons. CDR3 size: 16 residues. CDR1 is SGHDN and CDR2 is FVKESK in the germline V gene. V was clipped by 0 bases and J by 4 bases; unmatched bases: 9. Worth noting for this clone: Its target is not known.

Points from the study as a whole: All-four-donor shared clonotypes had higher generation probabilities than non-shared clonotypes did. Shared clonotypes: 4.5% to 6% naive CD4, around 3.5% naive CD8, around 2.2% memory CD4, about 0.4% memory CD8.

The chain uses TRBV14 and TRBJ2-7, with TRBD2 matching over 7 bases. The source material was naive CD4+ T cells from PBMCs. Described subset: CD45RA+ positively selected. The sequence was obtained from a man younger than 30 in good health. Some clones in this sample may be carry-over from other donors' samples. The CDR3 here is CASSQEGGVVFYEQYF. CDR3 nucleotides: TGTGCCAGCAGCCAAGAGGGAGGGGTAGTGTTTTACGAGCAGTACTTC.